One and the same sample provided the 20 T cell receptor beta chains below, sequenced in a study of blood T cell repertoires in COVID-19. The table came from immunoSEQ multiplex PCR; TCRdb's copy has only in-frame clones and leaves some out. Among 100,000 to 150,000 clones listed, around 76% were seen once. What was sequenced was peripheral blood. The receptor source for this set is a man between 60 and 70 years old with acute or convalescent COVID-19.

The sample holds one count of this clone. The V call is TRBV6-6, the J call TRBJ1-2, with TRBD1 identical over 9 bases. Germline CDR1 is MNHNY and CDR2 is SVGAGI (reference sequence). V was clipped by 4 bases and J by 8 bases; unmatched bases: 8. The CDR3 is 14 amino acids. In DNA form, the CDR3 reads TGTGCCAGCAGTTCCTCCGGGACAGGGTTCGGCTACACCTTC. Translated, it gives CASSSSGTGFGYTF.

This clone showed up just once. The chain couples TRBV4-1 to TRBJ1-2, with D perhaps matching TRBD1 (5 bases). This CDR3 has 18 amino acids. CDR1 and CDR2 from the germline V gene are MGHRA and YSYEKL. V was clipped by 2 bases and J by 3 bases, with 22 bases between them. The CDR3 here is CASSQIMGGGASDYGYTF. CDR3 in DNA: TGCGCCAGCAGCCAAATAATGGGGGGTGGGGCTTCTGACTATGGCTACACCTTC.

This clone was counted only a few times. The chain recombines TRBV19 with TRBJ1-2; a possible D gene is TRBD1 (6 bases). Germline values: CDR1 LNHDA, CDR2 SQIVND (reference sequence). The CDR3 spans 15 residues. Trimming took off 5 bases at V and 8 bases at J, with 21 bases between the two ends. The CDR3 DNA reads TGTGCCAGTAGTCCAACCGGGACACGGGTACGGGGCTACACCTTC. This translates into CASSPTGTRVRGYTF.

The CDR3 sequence is CASSRDPDRVLEQYF. CDR3 nucleotides: TGCGCCAGCAGCAGGGACCCCGACAGGGTGCTGGAGCAGTACTTC. The chain joins TRBV5-1 to TRBJ2-7; 7 positions match TRBD1. CDR1 is SGHRS and CDR2 is YFSETQ in the germline V gene. This CDR3 is built from 15 residues. J was trimmed by 7 bases and V by 4 bases; bases with no gene match: 14.

V and J are TRBV27 and TRBJ1-5; perhaps TRBD1 as D (5 bases). Germline CDR1 MNHEY, CDR2 SMNVEV (reference sequence). V lost 5 bases, J lost 2 bases, and 10 bases lay in between. The CDR3 extends over 14 amino acids. CDR3 DNA sequence: TGTGCCAGCAGTGTGGGGGGGGGCAATCAGCCCCAGCATTTT. This translates into CASSVGGGNQPQHF.

The chain employs TRBV30 and TRBJ2-7, with TRBD2 identical over 9 bases. J lost 7 bases, V lost 4 bases, and 11 bases had no gene match. Germline CDR1 and CDR2: GTSNPN and SVGIG (reference sequence). CDR3 length: 14 residues. DNA for the CDR3: TGTGCCTGGAAATCTCGCGGGAGGGCGGGGGAGCAGTACTTC. Translated, it gives CAWKSRGRAGEQYF.

This sequence joins TRBV29-1 and TRBJ2-2, with D unclear. CDR3 length equals 14 residues. V lost 5 bases to trimming and J lost 0 bases, with 10 bases between them. Germline loops: CDR1 SQVTM, CDR2 ANQGSEA. The CDR3, as DNA: TGCAGCGTTTCCTTTGCGACGAACACCGGGGAGCTGTTTTTT. Translated: CSVSFATNTGELFF.

The V call is TRBV18, the J call TRBJ2-1; D remains ambiguous. V gave up 4 bases and J gave up 4 bases, with 11 bases separating them. The germline gives CDR1 KGHSH, CDR2 LQKENI. This CDR3 comprises 14 residues. CDR3 in DNA: TGTGCCAGCTCACTGAGTATGAAGTACAATGAGCAGTTCTTC. As protein: CASSLSMKYNEQFF.

V and J are TRBV3-1 (or the pseudogene TRBV3-2) and TRBJ2-3; TRBD2 matches at 13 bases. There are 17 residues in the CDR3. CDR1 is LGHDT and CDR2 is YNNKEL in the germline V gene (reference sequence). V lost 4 bases, J lost 1 base, and 5 bases stayed unmatched. The CDR3 is CASSRTSGGWGTDTQYF. In DNA form, the CDR3 reads TGTGCCAGCAGCCGGACTAGCGGGGGTTGGGGCACAGATACGCAGTATTTT.

This rearrangement joins TRBV20-1 to TRBJ2-7; D possibly corresponds to TRBD1 (6 bases). V was pared by 4 bases and J by 5 bases, with 9 bases between. Germline lookup yields CDR1 DFQATT and CDR2 SNEGSKA (reference sequence). The CDR3 has 11 amino acids. The CDR3 is CSAMRGNEQYF. The CDR3 nucleotides read TGCAGTGCTATGAGGGGGAACGAGCAGTACTTC.

The rearrangement uses TRBV5-1 and TRBJ2-3; D perhaps matches TRBD2 (5 bases). CDR1 is SGHRS and CDR2 is YFSETQ in the germline V gene. Trimming removed 5 bases from V and 4 bases from J, with 11 bases in between. This CDR3 region has 13 residues. The CDR3 DNA sequence: TGCGCCAGCAGTCGGGATTTGGCAGATACGCAGTATTTT. Amino acid sequence: CASSRDLADTQYF.

The chain has TRBV5-1 and TRBJ2-1, with 9 bases that match TRBD1. CDR1 and CDR2 (germline): SGHRS, YFSETQ. The CDR3 totals 16 residues. The V gene end was trimmed by 0 bases and the J gene end by 9 bases; junction bases not matched to a gene: 10. The CDR3 loop is CASSLGATGGLGEQFF. The CDR3 region has the DNA TGCGCCAGCAGCTTGGGGGCGACAGGGGGATTGGGTGAGCAGTTCTTC. Full variable domain (remainder filled in from reference TRBV5-1 and TRBJ2-1): KAGVTQTPRYLIKTRGQQVTLSCSPISGHRSVSWYQQTPGQGLQFLFEYFSETQRNKGNFPGRFSGRQFSNSRSEMNVSTLELGDSALYLCASSLGATGGLGEQFFGPGTRLTVL.

This chain uses TRBV2 with TRBJ2-5, with 9 nucleotides matching TRBD1. CDR3 size: 14 residues. With 6 bases clipped from V and 5 bases from J, the junction kept 7 bases outside the gene matches. CDR1 and CDR2 from the germline V gene are SNHLY and FYNNEI. The CDR3 DNA is TGTGCCAGCAGCTGGGACAGGGCGGAGGAGACCCAGTACTTC. This translates into CASSWDRAEETQYF.

The chain links TRBV11-2 to TRBJ2-7; 9 bases are a match to TRBD1. V lost 2 bases to trimming and J lost 2 bases; unmatched junction nucleotides: 4. CDR1 and CDR2 from the germline V gene are SGHAT and FQNNGV. The CDR3 length is 15 residues. The CDR3 is CASSLFRTGAYEQYF. The CDR3 DNA reads as TGTGCCAGCAGCTTATTTCGGACAGGGGCCTACGAGCAGTACTTC.

This chain links TRBV7-9 with TRBJ2-2, with a tentative D call TRBD2 (5 bases). The CDR3 has 14 amino acids. V shed 1 base and J shed 5 bases, with 8 bases lying between them. The germline gives CDR1 SEHNR, CDR2 FQNEAQ (reference sequence). The CDR3 region is CASSLDSGTGELFF. DNA for the CDR3: TGTGCCAGCAGCTTAGATTCGGGGACCGGGGAGCTGTTTTTT.

This chain's CDR3 is CAISGTGVVAFF. Written as DNA, the CDR3 is TGTGCCATCAGTGGGACAGGAGTCGTGGCTTTCTTT. This chain connects TRBV10-3 to TRBJ1-1; 7 nucleotides align to TRBD1. The CDR3 spans 12 residues. The germline gives CDR1 ENHRY, CDR2 SYGVKD. V trimming: 4 bases; J trimming: 11 bases; junction bases outside the gene matches: 7.

The chain employs TRBV11-3 and TRBJ2-5; D call uncertain. The germline V gene has CDR1 SGHNT and CDR2 YENEEA. This CDR3 comprises 15 residues. The germline V and J ends were trimmed by 1 base and 2 bases, with 11 bases remaining between them. CDR3 sequence reads: CASSLVSTRQETQYF. The CDR3 nucleotides are TGTGCCAGCAGCTTAGTTTCGACACGACAAGAGACCCAGTACTTC.

The rearrangement uses TRBV9 and TRBJ2-1, with unresolved D. The V end lost 0 bases, the J end lost 9 bases, and 10 bases lay between the germline ends. This CDR3 has 13 amino acids. CDR1 SGDLS and CDR2 YYNGEE come from the germline V gene. The CDR3 bases are TGTGCCAGCAGCGTAGTTGCCCCGGGTGAGCAGTTCTTC. Translation: CASSVVAPGEQFF.

The chain employs TRBV7-3 and TRBJ2-7; a weak D match, TRBD2 (6 bases). CDR3 size: 15 residues. V lost 2 bases, J lost 2 bases, and 13 bases lay in between. The V gene's germline CDR1 is SGHTA and CDR2 FQGTGA. CDR3 DNA sequence: TGTGCCAGCAGCTTATATCCTAGCGCAACCTACGAGCAGTACTTC. This translates into CASSLYPSATYEQYF.

The chain uses TRBV25-1 and TRBJ1-2; 11 bases match TRBD1. V shed 6 bases, J shed 8 bases, and the junction held 8 bases outside the gene matches. CDR1 is MGHDK and CDR2 is SYGVNS in the germline V gene. The CDR3 consists of 14 residues. The CDR3 DNA reads as TGTGCCAGCAGAGGGCTCGGGACAGGGGGGGGCTACACCTTC. Translating gives CASRGLGTGGGYTF.